Detailed here is one TCR beta chain. Using immunoSEQ multiplex PCR, the repertoire was profiled, and TCRdb retains in-frame clones only, with some absent. The sample lists around 230,000 clones, roughly 91% occurring once. The record originates from a study of blood T cell repertoires in COVID-19. V lost 0 bases to trimming and J lost 1 base, with 7 bases between them. The CDR3 sequence is 15 residues long. Germline assignment: CDR1 LNHNV and CDR2 YYDKDF (reference sequence). This clonotype originated in a woman aged 25 to 45 with acute COVID-19. The sequencing sample was made of PBMCs or T cells enriched from blood (not recorded which). V and J are TRBV15 and TRBJ1-5; D not certain. CDR3 in amino acids: CATSRDAGSNQPQHF. The DNA for the CDR3 is TGTGCCACCAGCAGAGACGCCGGGAGCAATCAGCCCCAGCATTTT.